The source of this TCR beta chain is a study of blood T cell repertoires in COVID-19. Clones were read by immunoSEQ multiplex PCR, and TCRdb kept only the in-frame ones, dropping some. The sample yields nearly 200,000 clones, about 90% seen once. The V gene's germline CDR1 is SEHNR and CDR2 FQNEAQ (reference sequence). Unmatched junction bases numbered 13, after V lost 6 bases and J lost 0 bases. The CDR3 length is 18 residues. V usage is TRBV7-9 and J usage is TRBJ1-1, with 10 bases lining up with TRBD1. The sequence was obtained from a woman aged 70 to 79 with acute or convalescent COVID-19. Sample: peripheral blood. This CDR3 reads CASRPYPGTGALNTEAFF. DNA for the CDR3: TGTGCCAGCAGACCCTATCCCGGGACAGGGGCCCTGAACACTGAAGCTTTCTTT.